The rows below give T cell receptor beta chains drawn from one sample of a study of human T cells and chemical hapten exposure. TCRdb reprocessed the RACE reads with MiXCR, giving one entry per CDR3 protein. The table has 75,000 to 100,000 distinct CDR3 sequences, around 12% seen once. The sequencing here drew on whole blood, taken in connection with sensitization to the hapten diphenylcyclopropenone (DPC). These receptors all come from a woman between 35 and 50 years old with alopecia areata. Some clones in this sample may be carry-over from other donors' samples. CDR3s include the opening cysteine and the closing phenylalanine or tryptophan. A D gene is named only where the DNA matches it firmly. The listing skips clone size in some rows; elsewhere it reads once, few, many or a size class.

clone size	J gene	D gene	V gene	CDR3 protein	CDR3 DNA
few	TRBJ2-2	TRBD1	TRBV5-1	CASSETGTANTGELFF	TGCGCCAGCAGCGAGACAGGGACCGCGAACACCGGGGAGCTGTTTTTT
many	TRBJ1-1	NA	TRBV11-3	CASSLSFRGEAFF	TGTGCCAGCAGCTTATCATTCCGGGGTGAAGCTTTCTTT
many	TRBJ2-1	NA	TRBV29-1	CSVTGIQPGGEQFF	TGCAGCGTTACAGGGATACAACCTGGGGGTGAGCAGTTCTTC
NA	TRBJ2-7	TRBD1	TRBV28	CASSPPPDRAHYEQYF	TGTGCCAGCAGTCCCCCGCCGGACAGGGCCCACTACGAGCAGTACTTC
NA	TRBJ2-7	TRBD2	TRBV29-1	CSATPIAGKYEQYF	TGCAGCGCCACCCCAATAGCGGGAAAATACGAGCAGTACTTC
few	TRBJ1-4	NA	TRBV18	CASSIFGATNEKLFF	TGTGCCAGCTCAATCTTTGGTGCAACTAATGAAAAACTGTTTTTT
many	TRBJ1-4	NA	TRBV7-2	CASSLRGTNEKLFF	TGTGCCAGCAGCTTAAGGGGGACTAATGAAAAACTGTTTTTT
NA	TRBJ2-5	NA	TRBV3-1	CASSQVLETQYF	TGTGCCAGCAGCCAAGTTTTGGAGACCCAGTACTTC
NA	TRBJ2-7	NA	TRBV29-1	CSVDGGNEQYF	TGCAGCGTTGATGGGGGCAACGAGCAGTACTTC
many	TRBJ2-1	NA	TRBV20-1	CSAPHASWEQFF	TGCAGTGCTCCCCACGCCAGCTGGGAGCAGTTCTTC
NA	TRBJ1-2	TRBD1	TRBV6-4	CASSVSPGQGLYGYTF	TGTGCCAGCAGTGTAAGCCCCGGACAGGGACTCTATGGCTACACCTTC
many	TRBJ1-5	NA	TRBV19	CASSTQQARNQPQHF	TGTGCCAGTAGCACTCAACAGGCTCGCAATCAGCCCCAGCATTTT
few	TRBJ2-2	TRBD1	TRBV28	CASSTTGVGELFF	TGTGCCAGCAGTACGACAGGGGTCGGGGAGCTGTTTTTT
few	TRBJ2-2	NA	TRBV29-1	CSVEDGGRNTGELFF	TGCAGCGTTGAAGATGGGGGACGGAACACCGGGGAGCTGTTTTTT
many	TRBJ2-2	NA	TRBV7-6	CASSLAARANTGELFF	TGTGCCAGCAGCTTAGCTGCCAGGGCGAACACCGGGGAGCTGTTTTTT
few	TRBJ2-7	TRBD2	TRBV28	CASSLSVASGSLSEQYF	TGTGCCAGCAGTTTATCCGTGGCTAGCGGGAGCCTCTCCGAGCAGTACTTC
NA	TRBJ2-2	NA	TRBV11-2	CASTSLKGTEASGELFF	TGTGCCAGCACCTCGCTAAAGGGAACAGAGGCTTCCGGGGAGCTGTTTTTT
NA	TRBJ2-1	TRBD1	TRBV24-1	CATSDYDRGRGNEQFF	TGTGCCACCAGTGACTACGACAGGGGGCGCGGCAATGAGCAGTTCTTC
few	TRBJ2-3	TRBD1	TRBV19	CASSILRTGPRGDTQYF	TGTGCCAGTAGTATACTTCGGACAGGTCCTAGGGGCGATACGCAGTATTTT
many	TRBJ2-1	NA	TRBV12-3/TRBV12-4	CASRPRTNPYNEQFF	TGTGCCAGCAGACCCCGGACTAACCCTTACAATGAGCAGTTCTTC
few	TRBJ1-5	TRBD1	TRBV27	CASRDRESQPQHF	TGTGCCAGCCGGGACAGGGAAAGCCAGCCCCAGCATTTT
NA	TRBJ1-1	TRBD1	TRBV29-1	CSVRMGGQITEAFF	TGCAGCGTTCGCATGGGGGGACAGATCACTGAAGCTTTCTTT
few	TRBJ2-1	TRBD2	TRBV19	CASSKWEREVGEQFF	TGTGCCAGTAGTAAATGGGAGCGGGAAGTAGGTGAGCAGTTCTTC
NA	TRBJ2-2	NA	TRBV28	CASSLWIGRSWGNTGELFF	TGTGCCAGCAGTTTATGGATCGGGCGGAGTTGGGGAAACACCGGGGAGCTGTTTTTT
few	TRBJ1-2	NA	TRBV7-6	CASSSQGGSYGYTF	TGTGCCAGCAGCTCACAGGGCGGGTCCTATGGCTACACCTTC
many	TRBJ2-7	NA	TRBV28	CASTVTSFSYEQYF	TGTGCCAGCACCGTAACTAGTTTCTCCTACGAGCAGTACTTC
few	TRBJ2-7	TRBD2	TRBV20-1	CSAVLREGRYEQYF	TGCAGTGCGGTATTGCGGGAGGGCCGCTACGAGCAGTACTTC
many	TRBJ1-1	NA	TRBV7-9	CASSSDANTEAFF	TGTGCCAGCAGCTCGGATGCGAACACTGAAGCTTTCTTT
NA	TRBJ2-1	NA	TRBV28	CASSSRASLKPSDEQFF	TGTGCCAGCAGCTCCCGGGCTAGCTTAAAGCCGAGCGATGAGCAGTTCTTC
few	TRBJ2-6	NA	TRBV29-1	CSVGTGSGANVLTF	TGCAGCGTAGGAACAGGGTCCGGGGCCAACGTCCTGACTTTC
NA	TRBJ2-2	NA	TRBV6-2/TRBV6-3	CASTDRTNTGELFF	TGTGCCAGCACGGATAGAACGAACACCGGGGAGCTGTTTTTT